This T cell receptor beta chain originates from a study of tumor-infiltrating lymphocytes in localized non-small cell lung cancer. Study at large: Patients included smokers and never-smokers with various histologies, some sampled after neoadjuvant chemotherapy.

The V end lost 5 bases, the J end lost 2 bases, and 16 bases lay between the germline ends. This CDR3 region has 15 residues. Germline V gene lookup returns CDR1 SEHNR and CDR2 FQNEAQ (reference sequence). Here immunoSEQ multiplex PCR was the method, and the copy in TCRdb shows in-frame clones only, minus some. Of under 15,000 clones in the sample, 70% to 90% were seen once. The source material was uninvolved lung tissue not adjacent to the tumor. The chain uses TRBV7-9 and TRBJ2-7; D might be TRBD2 (6 bases). The source is a human donor with non-small cell lung cancer. The CDR3 DNA reads as TGTGCCAGCAGCCAAGCACCAGGGAGGACCTACGAGCAGTACTTC. This encodes CASSQAPGRTYEQYF. Full variable domain (rest looked up from reference TRBV7-9 and TRBJ2-7): DTGVSQNPRHKITKRGQNVTFRCDPISEHNRLYWYRQTLGQGPEFLTYFQNEAQLEKSRLLSDRFSAERPKGSFSTLEIQRTEQGDSAMYLCASSQAPGRTYEQYFGPGTRLTVT.